This is a list of T cell receptor beta chains from one sample in a study of blood T cell repertoires in COVID-19. Sequencing was performed with immunoSEQ multiplex PCR; in TCRdb, only in-frame clones are kept and a portion is missing. The sample holds some 200,000 clones, 84% seen once. Sequencing was done on a sample of peripheral blood. The receptors stem from a woman aged 40 to 50 who had recovered from COVID-19. CDR3s include the opening cysteine and the closing phenylalanine or tryptophan. D genes are given only for firm matches. Clone size appears in some rows only: once, few, many, or a class for an expanded clone.

D gene,CDR3 length,J gene,V gene,clone size,CDR3 DNA,CDR3 protein
-,14,TRBJ2-1,TRBV7-9,-,TGTGCCAGCAGCTTAGTGGCGGGGAGCAATGAGCAGTTCTTC,CASSLVAGSNEQFF
TRBD1,15,TRBJ2-7,TRBV6-5,-,TGTGCCACAAAACGCGGCCCGGGACAGTTTTACGAGCAGTACTTC,CATKRGPGQFYEQYF
-,14,TRBJ1-5,TRBV9,-,TGTGCCAGCAGCGTAGATGGGCAGTCTCAGCCCCAGCATTTT,CASSVDGQSQPQHF
TRBD1,19,TRBJ1-6,TRBV23-1,few,TGCGCCAGCAGTCTCTTCGACGGGCTGCGACAGGGGTCCAGGTCACCCCTCCACTTT,CASSLFDGLRQGSRSPLHF
-,15,TRBJ1-2,TRBV10-3,-,TGTGCCATCACCTACGTGACGGGGGGCAGCTATGGCTACACCTTC,CAITYVTGGSYGYTF
-,12,TRBJ1-4,TRBV7-9,-,TGTGCCAGCAGCTTACGCGATGAAAAACTGTTTTTT,CASSLRDEKLFF
TRBD1,16,TRBJ2-5,TRBV20-1,-,TGCAGTGCTAGTGTATACTGGACAGGGGGCAAAGAGACCCAGTACTTC,CSASVYWTGGKETQYF
TRBD1,15,TRBJ1-4,TRBV19,-,TGTGCCAGTACCATAGGGGACAGATCGAATGAAAAACTGTTTTTT,CASTIGDRSNEKLFF
-,12,TRBJ2-7,TRBV5-1,-,TGCGCCAGCAGCTTGGTACGGGACGAGCAGTACTTC,CASSLVRDEQYF
-,17,TRBJ2-2,TRBV7-8,-,TGTGCCAGCAGCTTAGGTGGCGGAACCCACAACACCGGGGAGCTGTTTTTT,CASSLGGGTHNTGELFF
-,14,TRBJ1-2,TRBV7-9,once,TGTGCCAGCAGCTTTAGGGGTCAGAGCTATGGCTACACCTTC,CASSFRGQSYGYTF
TRBD2,15,TRBJ2-7,TRBV7-9,-,TGTGCCAGCAGCTTAATCGCTAGCGGGGGTTACGAGCAGTACTTC,CASSLIASGGYEQYF
-,17,TRBJ1-2,TRBV18,-,TGTGCCAGCTCACCAATGGTCTCCAGGGCGGCTAACTATGGCTACACCTTC,CASSPMVSRAANYGYTF
-,13,TRBJ1-1,TRBV5-1,-,TGCGCCAGCAGCCTGAGTGGGGAGACTGAAGCTTTCTTT,CASSLSGETEAFF
-,14,TRBJ1-6,TRBV19,-,TGTGCCAGTAGGTGGGGAGGTGGTAATTCACCCCTCCACTTT,CASRWGGGNSPLHF
-,14,TRBJ1-1,TRBV5-1,once,TGCGCCAGCAGCTTATCTCTAGGGAACACTGAAGCTTTCTTT,CASSLSLGNTEAFF
TRBD1,14,TRBJ1-2,TRBV11-2,once,TGTGCCAGCAGCTTAGGGGGACAGGCCTATGGCTACACCTTC,CASSLGGQAYGYTF
-,15,TRBJ1-1,TRBV18,-,TGTGCCAGCTCACCACCGTCCCCGGGGAGCACTGAAGCTTTCTTT,CASSPPSPGSTEAFF